This TCR beta chain was captured in a study of identical twins (dated by TCRdb to the mid-2010s). About the investigation overall: To test whether fetal clonotypes persist, this study deep-sequenced TCR alpha and beta repertoires from monozygotic twins, from unrelated adults of various ages, and from cord blood. Replicate twin experiments were performed at different times using different library preparation protocols to rule out contamination.

Library generation was performed with 5' RACE. TCRdb records Illumina HiSeq 2000 as the sequencer. A universal primer binding site was added through template switching, and the final cDNA carried a unique molecular identifier so that TCR cDNA molecules could be counted accurately. Specific primers in the conserved constant-segment region were used to synthesize first-strand cDNA for TCR alpha and beta chains. To control for contamination, every cDNA library was double barcoded, receiving both a SMART-Mk sample barcode and Illumina barcodes. TruSeq adapter sequences and Illumina sample barcodes were added in two successive PCR steps. The Illumina HiSeq platform was used with custom primers to sequence TCR alpha and beta cDNA libraries. In the paper's pipeline: Unique molecular identifiers were extracted from raw reads with MiGEC, and CDR3 positions were determined with MiXCR. Recombination models were inferred per individual with the repgenHMM and IGoR tools using an EM algorithm. The analysis of shared clonotypes was done with the tcR package in R, with sharing normalized by the product of cloneset sizes. Out-of-frame nonproductive sequences were analyzed to study raw recombination free of thymic and clonal selection effects. TCRdb handled the public reads itself, with Q25 trimming in fastp and clone calling in MiXCR, and kept productive beta chains. Rows merge per CDR3 protein into single entries with the most common DNA and genes. The V and J calls and clone size come from TCRdb's table, not from the authors' own analysis. In all, the sample holds 400,000 to 500,000 distinct CDR3 sequences, and approximately 15% of those were seen once. The ten largest make up approximately 1% of the sample.

Overall study results and their limits: Because the same donors could not be followed over many years, the conclusions relied on cross-sectional statistical analysis. Compared with coincidental sharing between unrelated individuals, out-of-frame TCR alpha sequences shared between twins had an excess of sequences with low generation probability. Invariant T cells such as MAIT and iNKT could partly confound zero-insertion analyses, though diverse VJ usage argued against this for most clonotypes. In monozygotic twins, out-of-frame TCR alpha sharing was systematically underestimated by recombination models, although the models agreed with sharing between unrelated individuals. In beta out-of-frame sequences, excess twin sharing was weaker, because having fewer shared sequences lowered the signal-to-noise ratio. Fewer insertions were carried by abundant cord blood beta clonotypes, a similar but weaker trend appeared in young adult naive repertoires, and no such trend appeared in memory repertoires.

Every donor in the study was a healthy Caucasian. The twin cohort consisted of three pairs of female monozygotic twins, all aged roughly 18 to 29 years. Positive isolation kits from Invitrogen were used to isolate CD4+ and CD8+ T cell populations. On this clonotype itself: It lacks a known antigen. There are no base qualities to consult, and no much larger clone falls within one base.

The CDR3 runs 12 amino acids, cysteine and phenylalanine included. Only CDR3 DNA is held: 36 bases, read in frame from base 1. CDR1 is given as MDHEN and CDR2 as SYDVKM, both from the germline V gene. V loses 7 bases of germline sequence and J loses 2 bases, and the interval between the two ends is 9 bases. The sample was also reused in another study, on yellow fever vaccine responses in identical twins. The second study, in turn, reports: According to the authors, in identical twins the way T cells responded to vaccination appeared partly convergent and partly personalized. Focusing on identical twins, the study followed the T cell clones that responded to the vaccine, and did so with precision.

The sequence was obtained from a woman between 18 and 30 years old in good health. Source material: CD4+ T cells sorted from blood. The rearranged segments are TRBV28 and TRBJ2-7; TRBD1 could be the D gene, as 5 bases match. The CDR3 amino acid sequence is: CASTRQPYEQYF. At the DNA level, the sequence is TGTGCCAGCACCCGACAGCCCTACGAGCAGTACTTC.